This T cell receptor (beta chain) emerged from a study of T-cell memory formation after mild COVID-19. This clonotype was seen many times. Its antigen is undetermined. MiXCR was run by TCRdb on the 5' RACE reads, yielding one entry per CDR3 protein. This table holds 550,000 to 700,000 distinct CDR3 sequences, approximately 15% found once. Study-level findings and limits: Researchers found some responding clones in pre-infection memory, a sign that cross-reactive memory joined. Day 15 to 85 contractors were CD4/CD8 balanced; later expanders leaned CD4+.

The CDR3 covers 15 residues. The V gene's germline CDR1 is SGHKS and CDR2 YYEKEE (reference sequence). Trimming removed 4 bases from V and 0 bases from J, with 13 bases in between. Sequenced: PBMCs or a T cell subset sorted from them (not recorded which). The chain recombines TRBV5-5 with TRBJ1-1, with a possible D match to TRBD1 (5 bases). The sequence derives from an adult woman who had mild COVID-19 (a few samples of this study predate the infection). Cell type and time point are not known. The CDR3 sequence is CASSLPGTVNTEAFF. As DNA, the CDR3 is TGTGCCAGCAGCCTCCCCGGGACGGTGAACACTGAAGCTTTCTTT.